These 29 T cell receptor beta chains came from one sample sequenced in a study of long-term antiretroviral therapy in people with HIV. This was the immunoSEQ v3.0 assay at survey level. Profiled with immunoSEQ multiplex PCR; TCRdb holds only in-frame clones, not every one. The sample holds approximately 41,000 clones, 75% to 90% seen once. The sequencing here drew on unsorted PBMCs, taken 1.5 years after starting antiretroviral therapy. Source of these receptors: a man between 18 and 35 years old with HIV.

The chain joins TRBV27 to TRBJ2-7; weak D call: TRBD1 (6 bases). This CDR3 comprises 15 residues. Germline loops: CDR1 MNHEY, CDR2 SMNVEV (reference sequence). Trimming removed 6 bases from V and 1 base from J, with 16 bases in between. The CDR3 is CASRPNRDISYEQYF. The CDR3 bases are TGTGCCAGCAGACCCAACCGGGACATATCCTACGAGCAGTACTTC.

The chain uses TRBV18 and TRBJ1-1; possibly TRBD1 for D (5 bases). Trimming left V 2 bases short and J 7 bases short, with 14 bases between. This CDR3 has 14 residues. Germline CDR1 is KGHSH and CDR2 is LQKENI. The CDR3 sequence is CASSPSGHSDEAFF. The CDR3 DNA reads as TGTGCCAGCTCACCATCAGGGCATTCCGATGAAGCTTTCTTT.

This clone was counted a few times. This chain connects TRBV2 to TRBJ1-2; TRBD1 agrees at 10 bases. Germline V gene lookup returns CDR1 SNHLY and CDR2 FYNNEI. CDR3 length: 14 amino acids. The V and J ends lost 4 bases and 3 bases, in that order; junction bases with no gene match: 2. This CDR3 is CASSVDRGDYGYTF. As DNA, the CDR3 is TGTGCCAGCAGTGTGGACAGGGGGGACTATGGCTACACCTTC.

This chain joins TRBV7-9 and TRBJ1-1, with 10 positions matching TRBD1. The CDR3 is 16 amino acids. J gave up 4 bases and V 5 bases, and 10 bases lay outside the gene matches. The germline V gene has CDR1 SEHNR and CDR2 FQNEAQ (reference sequence). The CDR3 nucleotides read TGTGCCAGCAGCCCAGCCGGGACAGGGGCCAGCACTGAAGCTTTCTTT. This sequence encodes CASSPAGTGASTEAFF.

The V gene is TRBV11-2, the J gene TRBJ2-1, with D unclear. The ends were cut back, 1 base at V and 4 bases at J, with 8 bases in the middle. Germline CDR1 SGHAT, CDR2 FQNNGV. This CDR3 is 14 amino acids long. The CDR3 spells CASSLAQPYNEQFF. CDR3 in DNA: TGTGCCAGCAGCTTAGCCCAGCCATACAATGAGCAGTTCTTC.

The chain carries TRBV6-6 and TRBJ1-4; 7 bases are a match to TRBD1. The CDR3 extends over 16 amino acids. V was pared by 2 bases and J by 4 bases, with 7 bases of the junction left unmatched. Germline-derived CDR1 and CDR2 are MNHNY and SVGAGI (reference sequence). CDR3 amino acids: CASSYDLGGLNEKLFF. The CDR3 coding sequence is TGTGCCAGCAGTTACGACCTAGGGGGCCTTAATGAAAAACTGTTTTTT.

This clone was picked up a small number of times. The gene calls are TRBV18 and TRBJ1-2; D call uncertain. Germline V gene data show CDR1 as KGHSH and CDR2 as LQKENI. Trimming stripped 0 bases from V and 8 bases from J, with 10 bases between. This CDR3 comprises 13 residues. The CDR3 sequence: CASSPPNSLGYTF. CDR3 nucleotide sequence: TGTGCCAGCTCACCACCGAACTCTTTGGGCTACACCTTC.

The table lists this clone with a few counts. The genes are TRBV11-2 and TRBJ2-2, with D uncertain. The CDR3 spans 12 residues. With 5 bases removed from V and 6 bases from J, the gap between germline ends came to 7 bases. Germline V CDR1 and CDR2: SGHAT, FQNNGV. The CDR3, as DNA: TGTGCCAGCAGCCCGCCCGCCGGGGAGCTGTTTTTT. Protein product: CASSPPAGELFF. The full variable domain, its missing parts supplied by reference TRBV11-2 and TRBJ2-2, is EAGVAQSPRYKIIEKRQSVAFWCNPISGHATLYWYQQILGQGPKLLIQFQNNGVVDDSQLPKDRFSAERLKGVDSTLKIQPAKLEDSAVYLCASSPPAGELFFGEGSRLTVL.

This clone was seen once. The chain's CDR3 is CASSLLRGQTYEQYF. The CDR3 nucleotides are TGTGCCAGCAGCTTACTCCGGGGGCAGACCTACGAGCAGTACTTC. This chain connects TRBV11-2 to TRBJ2-7; the D gene could be TRBD1 or TRBD2 (6 bases each). V lost 2 bases and J 2 bases, leaving 13 bases between the germline ends. The CDR3 extends over 15 amino acids. The V gene's germline CDR1 is SGHAT and CDR2 FQNNGV.

The chain combines TRBV11-2 with TRBJ2-1; a weak D match, TRBD2 (6 bases). CDR3 size: 15 residues. Germline assignment: CDR1 SGHAT and CDR2 FQNNGV. V was clipped by 4 bases and J by 5 bases, with 15 bases between them. The CDR3 here is CASSSSAGSDNEQFF. As DNA, the CDR3 is TGTGCCAGCAGCTCTTCTGCGGGGTCCGACAATGAGCAGTTCTTC.

This chain joins TRBV28 and TRBJ2-7, with D hard to call. The CDR3 totals 15 residues. V gave up 4 bases and J gave up 3 bases, with 16 bases separating them. CDR1 and CDR2 (germline): MDHEN, SYDVKM. This CDR3 reads CASSSLGQALYEQYF. The CDR3, as DNA: TGTGCCAGCAGTTCCCTCGGGCAGGCCCTCTACGAGCAGTACTTC.

The rearrangement uses TRBV28 and TRBJ2-1; the match to TRBD2 covers 8 bases. From germline, CDR1 is MDHEN and CDR2 SYDVKM. There are 14 residues in the CDR3. J gave up 0 bases and V 11 bases, and 6 bases lay outside the gene matches. The CDR3: CAASGSSSYNEQFF. The CDR3 bases are TGTGCCGCAAGCGGGAGTAGCTCCTACAATGAGCAGTTCTTC.

This clone was seen a few times. The rearrangement links TRBV10-3 to TRBJ1-2; 7 nucleotides match TRBD1. Germline V gene data show CDR1 as ENHRY and CDR2 as SYGVKD. The V and J ends lost 7 bases and 5 bases, in that order; junction bases with no gene match: 7. CDR3 length: 13 residues. CDR3 DNA sequence: TGTGCCATCACTTTAGACAGGGAGTATGGCTACACCTTC. Protein product: CAITLDREYGYTF.

The chain is built from TRBV6-6 and TRBJ1-1; no definite D call. The CDR3 contains 13 residues. Germline lookup yields CDR1 MNHNY and CDR2 SVGAGI (reference sequence). V lost 6 bases, J lost 0 bases, and 8 bases lay in between. In nucleotides, the CDR3 is TGTGCCAGCAGATCCCCCGTGAACACTGAAGCTTTCTTT. The encoded protein is CASRSPVNTEAFF.

There are a few counts of this clone. This chain joins TRBV6-5 and TRBJ2-7; TRBD2 aligns across 7 bases. CDR1 is MNHEY and CDR2 is SVGAGI in the germline V gene. This CDR3 region has 13 residues. J was trimmed by 3 bases and V by 6 bases; bases with no gene match: 5. As DNA, the CDR3 is TGTGCCAGCAGAAAGCGGGACGGCTACGAGCAGTACTTC. Amino acids: CASRKRDGYEQYF.

This clone came up a few times. The rearrangement links TRBV18 to TRBJ1-5; D is undetermined. CDR1 and CDR2 (germline): KGHSH, LQKENI. V lost 3 bases and J 0 bases, leaving 6 bases between the germline ends. The CDR3 is made up of 14 amino acids. The chain's CDR3 is CASSPGISNQPQHF. The CDR3 coding sequence is TGTGCCAGCTCACCCGGAATTAGCAATCAGCCCCAGCATTTT. Based on the CDR3 plus reference TRBV18 and TRBJ1-5, the full variable domain is NAGVMQNPRHLVRRRGQEARLRCSPMKGHSHVYWYRQLPEEGLKFMVYLQKENIIDESGMPKERFSAEFPKEGPSILRIQQVVRGDSAAYFCASSPGISNQPQHFGDGTRLSIL.

The chain is built from TRBV28 and TRBJ2-7, with a tentative D call TRBD1 (5 bases). Germline V gives CDR1 MDHEN, CDR2 SYDVKM. Trimming pared 1 base from V and 2 bases from J, leaving 12 bases between. The CDR3 length is 15 residues. CDR3 bases: TGTGCCAGCAGTTTATCTCAGGGAAACACCTACGAGCAGTACTTC. This sequence encodes CASSLSQGNTYEQYF.

This chain joins TRBV7-2 and TRBJ2-7; 7 bases fit TRBD2. CDR1 and CDR2 from the germline V gene are SGHTA and FQGNSA. The CDR3 has 17 amino acids. V trimming: 5 bases; J trimming: 0 bases; junction bases outside the gene matches: 13. The CDR3 region has the DNA TGTGCCAGCAGCGTCCGGTGGGGGGGGGAGTCCTCCTACGAGCAGTACTTC. This sequence encodes CASSVRWGGESSYEQYF.

V is TRBV5-1 and J is TRBJ1-4; 7 bases match TRBD1. The CDR3 sequence is 15 residues long. V lost 2 bases, J lost 7 bases, and 8 bases stayed unmatched. CDR1 and CDR2 from the germline V gene are SGHRS and YFSETQ. The CDR3 loop is CASSLTSGTAEKLFF. DNA for the CDR3: TGCGCCAGCAGCTTAACCTCCGGGACAGCTGAAAAACTGTTTTTT.

This chain connects TRBV7-2 to TRBJ1-5; D unclear. Germline CDR1 and CDR2: SGHTA and FQGNSA. This CDR3 region has 15 residues. V was shortened by 2 bases and J by 0 bases, with 8 bases between the two germline ends. CDR3 coding DNA: TGTGCCAGCAGCTTACAGACCTATAGCAATCAGCCCCAGCATTTT. The encoded protein is CASSLQTYSNQPQHF.

The J gene is TRBJ2-7, the V gene TRBV15, with 9 bases that match TRBD1. The ends lost 7 bases at V and 4 bases at J; junction bases unmatched: 5. The germline V gene encodes CDR1 LNHNV and CDR2 YYDKDF (reference sequence). The CDR3 length is 13 residues. As DNA, the CDR3 is TGTGCCACCAAGGGACAGGGAAGATACGAGCAGTACTTC. It yields the protein CATKGQGRYEQYF.

In its sample, this clone ranks as medium-sized. The chain joins TRBV15 to TRBJ2-2; 7 bases agree with TRBD2. J gave up 0 bases and V 11 bases, and 3 bases lay outside the gene matches. Germline-derived CDR1 and CDR2 are LNHNV and YYDKDF (reference sequence). This CDR3 is built from 13 residues. CDR3 loop: CASGLANTGELFF. The CDR3 nucleotides are TGTGCCTCAGGACTAGCGAACACCGGGGAGCTGTTTTTT.

The V and J genes are TRBV5-1 and TRBJ2-7; TRBD2 matches at 11 bases. The CDR3 loop spans 15 amino acids. Germline V lookup: CDR1 SGHRS, CDR2 YFSETQ. The J segment lost 2 bases and the V segment lost 3 bases, leaving 4 bases of the junction unmatched. This CDR3 reads CASSSTSGSTYEQYF. The CDR3 DNA is TGCGCCAGCAGCTCCACTAGCGGGAGCACCTACGAGCAGTACTTC.

The rearrangement joins TRBV10-3 to TRBJ2-7; weak D call: TRBD1 (6 bases). The CDR3 totals 14 residues. The V end was cut by 4 bases, the J end by 3 bases, with 13 bases between. Germline V gene lookup returns CDR1 ENHRY and CDR2 SYGVKD. The CDR3 nucleotides read TGTGCCATCAGTGGCTATTCGGACAGCTACGAGCAGTACTTC. The encoded protein is CAISGYSDSYEQYF.

The DNA of the CDR3 is TGTGCCAGCAGTGTCGGGTTGACCGAGCAGTACTTC. Amino acid sequence: CASSVGLTEQYF. This chain uses TRBV25-1 with TRBJ2-7; the D is unclear. CDR3 length: 12 amino acids. The ends were cut back, 4 bases at V and 6 bases at J, with 10 bases in the middle. Germline CDR1 is MGHDK and CDR2 is SYGVNS.

The J gene is TRBJ2-3, the V gene TRBV7-2; D remains unclear. Germline CDR1 reads SGHTA; CDR2 reads FQGNSA. This CDR3 has 12 residues. The ends were cut back, 2 bases at V and 3 bases at J, with 3 bases in the middle. CDR3 region: CASSLMTDTQYF. The CDR3 DNA reads as TGTGCCAGCAGCTTAATGACAGATACGCAGTATTTT.

This chain links TRBV5-4 with TRBJ2-4; no reliable D call. Trimming took off 4 bases at V and 2 bases at J, with 13 bases between the two ends. The CDR3 length is 15 residues. Germline CDR1 SGHNT, CDR2 YYREEE (reference sequence). The CDR3 loop reads CASSRSGRSKNIQYF. CDR3 DNA: TGTGCCAGCAGCCGTTCTGGGCGGTCCAAAAACATTCAGTACTTC.

CDR3 DNA sequence: TGTGCCAGCAGCTCAACCGGGACAGGGAACTACGAGCAGTACTTC. It translates to CASSSTGTGNYEQYF. The V and J genes are TRBV7-9 and TRBJ2-7, with 9 bases identical to TRBD1. The V gene end was trimmed by 4 bases and the J gene end by 3 bases; junction bases not matched to a gene: 7. Per the germline V gene, CDR1 is SEHNR and CDR2 is FQNEAQ (reference sequence). CDR3 length equals 15 residues.

The V and J genes are TRBV7-8 and TRBJ2-7; 12 positions agree with TRBD2. The CDR3 loop spans 15 amino acids. V lost 6 bases and J lost 4; bases outside the gene matches: 7. The germline CDR1 and CDR2 sequences are SGHVS and FQNEAQ. The CDR3 DNA sequence: TGTGCCAGCAGAGGACTAGCGGGAATTGGGTACGAGCAGTACTTC. This encodes CASRGLAGIGYEQYF.